This is a list of T cell receptor beta chains from one sample in a study of T cells after yellow fever vaccination. MiXCR, run by TCRdb on the 5' RACE reads, gives a single entry per CDR3 protein. The repertoire holds approximately 110,000 distinct CDR3 sequences, with under 9% as singletons. The sample here was CD8+ T cells sorted from PBMCs, taken 45 days after the yellow fever booster vaccination. These receptors were taken from a man aged 25-45 years who received the YFV17D yellow fever vaccine. Both conserved end residues are part of each CDR3. A D gene is named only where the DNA matches it firmly. The size field is filled for only some rows; it gives once, few, many or a size class.

J: TRBJ2-1; V: TRBV24-1; D: .; size: .; DNA: TGTGCCATGGGCTCCAGACTGCTCTGGGAACTTTACAATGAGCAGTTCTTC; CDR3: CAMGSRLLWELYNEQFF
J: TRBJ2-3; V: TRBV6-4; D: .; size: many; DNA: TGTGCCAGCAGCCTCGGAGGGGCCAGCACAGATACGCAGTATTTT; CDR3: CASSLGGASTDTQYF
J: TRBJ1-1; V: TRBV5-6; D: .; size: many; DNA: TGTGCCAGCAGCCACCCACAACAGGGTGAGAACACTGAAGCTTTCTTT; CDR3: CASSHPQQGENTEAFF
J: TRBJ1-4; V: TRBV12-3/TRBV12-4; D: TRBD1; size: many; DNA: TGTGCCAGCAGACTTGACAGGGATGAAAAACTGTTTTTT; CDR3: CASRLDRDEKLFF
J: TRBJ2-3; V: TRBV6-5; D: .; size: few; DNA: TGTGCCAGCAGTTCCGGTTCGGGCACAGATACGCAGTATTTT; CDR3: CASSSGSGTDTQYF
J: TRBJ2-3; V: TRBV5-5; D: TRBD1; size: few; DNA: TGTGCCAGCAGCTTGGACGGGACAGGGATTAGCACAGATACGCAGTATTTT; CDR3: CASSLDGTGISTDTQYF
J: TRBJ2-1; V: TRBV12-3/TRBV12-4; D: TRBD2; size: many; DNA: TGTGCCAGCACAGACGGGACTAGCTCAAACAATGAGCAGTTCTTC; CDR3: CASTDGTSSNNEQFF
J: TRBJ2-7; V: TRBV5-6; D: TRBD1; size: many; DNA: TGTGCCAGCAGCAGACAGGGGGACGAGCAGTACTTC; CDR3: CASSRQGDEQYF
J: TRBJ1-6; V: TRBV20-1; D: .; size: many; DNA: TGCAGTGCTAGGACGGACTTCACGAATTCACCCCTCCACTTT; CDR3: CSARTDFTNSPLHF
J: TRBJ2-5; V: TRBV7-9; D: TRBD1; size: many; DNA: TGTGCCAGCAGCCCTGACAGGGGCTGGGTTCGAGAGACCCAGTACTTC; CDR3: CASSPDRGWVRETQYF
J: TRBJ1-5; V: TRBV28; D: .; size: many; DNA: TGTGCCAGCAGTTTCCGGGCAGGGGAAAGCAATCAGCCCCAGCATTTT; CDR3: CASSFRAGESNQPQHF
J: TRBJ1-5; V: TRBV6-2/TRBV6-3; D: .; size: few; DNA: TGTGCCAGCAGTACTGAAGCTCCTTCGCGGCCCCAGCATTTT; CDR3: CASSTEAPSRPQHF
J: TRBJ2-5; V: TRBV3-1; D: .; size: few; DNA: TGTGCCAGCAGCCAAGATCCGATCCAGGGGGAGACCCAGTACTTC; CDR3: CASSQDPIQGETQYF
J: TRBJ2-3; V: TRBV5-5; D: .; size: few; DNA: TGTGCCAGCAGCCCCCCTGGGCCAGGAAGCACAGATACGCAGTATTTT; CDR3: CASSPPGPGSTDTQYF
J: TRBJ2-7; V: TRBV6-5; D: .; size: many; DNA: TGTGCCAGCAGTTACTCGACGGGGTTCGACGAGCAGTACTTC; CDR3: CASSYSTGFDEQYF
J: TRBJ2-7; V: TRBV7-8; D: .; size: .; DNA: TGTGCCAGCAGCTTCTCGCAGGACGAGCAGTACTTC; CDR3: CASSFSQDEQYF
J: TRBJ2-3; V: TRBV25-1; D: .; size: many; DNA: TGTGCCAGCAGTGAACCCCCAGAGAGATGCACAGATACGCAGTATTTT; CDR3: CASSEPPERCTDTQYF